This paragraph covers one T cell receptor (beta chain) sequence. It lacks a known antigen. Per-base qualities were not stored, and no clone one base away is much larger. Collaborating institutions collected whole blood in K2EDTA tubes following their own protocols. For TCRbeta analysis, collaborator samples were shipped as frozen whole blood, as isolated PBMCs, or as DNA extracted from either sample type. TCRbeta CDR3 regions were amplified from genomic DNA by means of the immunoSEQ Assay, a bias-controlled multiplex PCR. The paper's processing steps were these. Within the assay, amplification of reference gene primers was used to estimate how many nucleated cells each sample contained. Sequence reads were collapsed and filtered to measure the absolute abundance of every unique TCRbeta CDR3 rearrangement. Productive Simpson clonality was computed per sample as the square root of Simpson's diversity index over productive rearrangements. The source is immuneACCESS, and TCRdb retained only in-frame sequences with V and J called. Part of the clones is not carried over; for the studies checked, unresolved V genes explain less than half of this, and the remainder is unexplained. That table is the source of V, J and clone size, and D and trimming were worked out from the DNA. In all, the sample holds about 200,000 clones, and approximately 82% of those were seen once. The top ten hold around 14% of the sample.

This sample was taken from a study of blood T cell repertoires in COVID-19 (dated by TCRdb to about 2020). About the full investigation: Samples covering the acute and convalescent phases of COVID-19 were provided by collaborators in the United States, Italy and Spain. The prospective study material was composed of cDNA or gDNA derived from T cells, B-cell-depleted T cells, or PBMCs. The dataset comprised deeply sampled blood TCRbeta repertoires from subjects exposed to, actively infected with, or recovered from COVID-19. The repertoires were released in a freely available public database meant as a resource for research on the immune response to SARS-CoV-2. The samples were drawn from the first 160 participants of the ongoing ImmuneRACE study and from over 950 subjects provided by 6 global collaborators. Nearly every sample came with metadata listing a de-identified subject ID, COVID-19 status, age in years and sex. Where available, HLA class I and class II types were obtained from metadata supplied by the sample provider rather than from assay-based typing. What the work shows at the level of the full study, not this receptor alone: The quantity of clinical and demographic metadata differed by source and by participant and was supplied without curation.

The junction carries 18 bases between V and J, which are trimmed by 6 bases and 4 bases respectively. Via the germline V gene (reference sequence), CDR1 is LNHDA and CDR2 SQIVND. The CDR3, cysteine through phenylalanine, is 15 amino acids long. Just the 45-base CDR3 DNA is kept, in frame starting at base 1. Rearrangement joined TRBV19 to TRBJ1-2; the D region possibly corresponds to TRBD1 (6 bases align). This TCR came from a human donor in a cohort sampled during active COVID-19. The sample was peripheral blood. The bases read TGTGCCAGTAGACCCTCCGGACAGCGCCTCTATGGCTACACCTTC. The translation is CASRPSGQRLYGYTF.